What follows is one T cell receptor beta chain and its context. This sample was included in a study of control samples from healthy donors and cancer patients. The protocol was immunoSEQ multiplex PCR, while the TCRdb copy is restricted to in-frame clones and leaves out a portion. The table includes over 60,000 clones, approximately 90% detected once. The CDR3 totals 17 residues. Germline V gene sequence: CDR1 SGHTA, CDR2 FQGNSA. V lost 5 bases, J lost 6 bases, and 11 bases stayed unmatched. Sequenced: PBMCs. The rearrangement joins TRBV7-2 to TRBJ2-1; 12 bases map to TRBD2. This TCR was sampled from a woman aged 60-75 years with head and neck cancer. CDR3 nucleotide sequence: TGTGCCAGCAGCCTCGGGCCCCTAGCGGGAGGGATCAATGAGCAGTTCTTC. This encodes CASSLGPLAGGINEQFF.